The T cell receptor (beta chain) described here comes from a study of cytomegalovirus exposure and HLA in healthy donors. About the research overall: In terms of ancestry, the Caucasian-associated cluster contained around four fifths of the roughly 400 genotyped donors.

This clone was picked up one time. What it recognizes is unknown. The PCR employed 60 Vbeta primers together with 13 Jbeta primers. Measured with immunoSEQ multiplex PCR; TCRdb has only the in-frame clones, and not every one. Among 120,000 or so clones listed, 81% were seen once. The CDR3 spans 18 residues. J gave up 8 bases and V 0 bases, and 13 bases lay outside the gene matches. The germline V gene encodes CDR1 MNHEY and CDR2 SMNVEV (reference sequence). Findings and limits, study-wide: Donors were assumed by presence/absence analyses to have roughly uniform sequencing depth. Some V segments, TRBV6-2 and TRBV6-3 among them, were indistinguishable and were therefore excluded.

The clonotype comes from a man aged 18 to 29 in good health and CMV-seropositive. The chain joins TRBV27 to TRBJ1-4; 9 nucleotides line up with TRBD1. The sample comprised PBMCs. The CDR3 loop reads CASSLSPFYRGRGEKLFF. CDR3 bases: TGTGCCAGCAGTTTATCTCCTTTTTACAGGGGGCGCGGGGAAAAACTGTTTTTT.